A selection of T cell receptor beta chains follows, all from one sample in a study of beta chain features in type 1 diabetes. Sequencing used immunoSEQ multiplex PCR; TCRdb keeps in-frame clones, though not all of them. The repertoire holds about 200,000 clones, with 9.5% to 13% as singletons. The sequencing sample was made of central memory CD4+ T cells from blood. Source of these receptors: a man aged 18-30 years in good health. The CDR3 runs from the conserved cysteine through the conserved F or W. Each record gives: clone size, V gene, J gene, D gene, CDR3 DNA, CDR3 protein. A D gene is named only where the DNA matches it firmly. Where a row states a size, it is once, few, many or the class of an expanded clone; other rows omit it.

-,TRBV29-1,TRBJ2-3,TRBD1,TGCAGCGTTGAGGGCGACAGGGGGCGCGTCAATACGCAGTATTTT,CSVEGDRGRVNTQYF
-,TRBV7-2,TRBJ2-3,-,TGTGCCAGCAGCTTTGAGATCGGGGATTTCACAGATACGCAGTATTTT,CASSFEIGDFTDTQYF
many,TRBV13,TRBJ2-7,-,TGTGCCAGCAGCATGCTCAGACAGGCGCGCTCCTACGAGCAGTACTTC,CASSMLRQARSYEQYF
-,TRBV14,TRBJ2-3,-,TGTGCCAGCAGCCAAGATGTTGACTCCACCGCGTGTTTT,CASSQDVDSTACF
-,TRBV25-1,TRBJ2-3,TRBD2,TGTGCCAGCAGTGAATGGGGGACTAGCGGGAGACCAGATACGCAGTATTTT,CASSEWGTSGRPDTQYF
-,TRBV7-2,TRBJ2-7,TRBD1,TGTGCCAGCAGCCCGGACAGGGGAGGTGAGCAGTACTTC,CASSPDRGGEQYF
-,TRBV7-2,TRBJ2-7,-,TGTGCCAGCAGCTTAGTGGAAGCCGACCACTCCTACGAGCAGTACTTC,CASSLVEADHSYEQYF
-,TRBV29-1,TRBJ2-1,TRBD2,TGCAGCGTTGTCGGCGGGAGGGCCGGGAATGAGCAGTTCTTC,CSVVGGRAGNEQFF
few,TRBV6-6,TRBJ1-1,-,TGTGCCAGCAGTAGCGGGTACACTGAAGCTTTCTTT,CASSSGYTEAFF
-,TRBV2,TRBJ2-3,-,TGTGCCAGCAGCCCTATTGGAGGGACCACAGATACGCAGTATTTT,CASSPIGGTTDTQYF
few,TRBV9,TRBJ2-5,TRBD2,TGTGCCAGCAGCGTAGGAAGGACTAGCGGCCAAGAGACCCAGTACTTC,CASSVGRTSGQETQYF
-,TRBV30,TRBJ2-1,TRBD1,TGTGCCTGGACCTTCGGGACAGTAACTTTCAATGAGCAGTTCTTC,CAWTFGTVTFNEQFF
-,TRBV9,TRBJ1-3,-,TGTGCCAGCAGCGTAGCTGGGGGAAACACCATATATTTT,CASSVAGGNTIYF
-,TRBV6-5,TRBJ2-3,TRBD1,TGTGCCAGCAGTTACCAACAGGGGATCACAGATACGCAGTATTTT,CASSYQQGITDTQYF
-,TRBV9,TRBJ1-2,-,TGTGCCAGCAGCGTAAGGGACCGGGATTACTATGGCTACACCTTC,CASSVRDRDYYGYTF
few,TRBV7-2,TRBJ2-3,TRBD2,TGTGCCAGCAGCTTAAGGTCGGGACTAAACACAGATACGCAGTATTTT,CASSLRSGLNTDTQYF
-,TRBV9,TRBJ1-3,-,TGTGCCAGCAGCGTAGCTCTAGGGGTGGGAAACACCATATATTTT,CASSVALGVGNTIYF
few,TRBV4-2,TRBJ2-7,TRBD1,TGTGCCAGCAGGGACAGGGTAGCATCCTACGAGCAGTACTTC,CASRDRVASYEQYF
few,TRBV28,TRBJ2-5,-,TGTGCCAGCAGTTTTCGTGGGGAGGAGGAGACCCAGTACTTC,CASSFRGEEETQYF
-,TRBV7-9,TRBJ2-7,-,TGTGCCAGCAGCGGCGATTGGATGGAGTACTTC,CASSGDWMEYF
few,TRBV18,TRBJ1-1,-,TGTGCCAGCTCACCTGCCAGGGCCCCTGAAGCTTTCTTT,CASSPARAPEAFF
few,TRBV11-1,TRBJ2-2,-,TGTGCCAGCAGCTTAGGTAGAATCGACGGGGAGCTGTTTTTT,CASSLGRIDGELFF
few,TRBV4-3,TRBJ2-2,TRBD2,TGCGCCAGCAGCCAAGGCCTAGCGGGAGACACCGGGGAGCTGTTTTTT,CASSQGLAGDTGELFF
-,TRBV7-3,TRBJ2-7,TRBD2,TGTGCCAGCAGCTTAAGAGCGGGGGAACTCTACGAGCAGTACTTC,CASSLRAGELYEQYF
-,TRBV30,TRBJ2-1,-,TGTGCCTGGTCGAATCGCGAGCAGTTCTTC,CAWSNREQFF
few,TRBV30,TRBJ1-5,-,TGTGCCTGGAGCAGGGGCCATAGCAATCAGCCCCAGCATTTT,CAWSRGHSNQPQHF
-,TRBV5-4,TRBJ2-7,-,TGTGCCAGCAGCGAATCACGGGACCACTACGAGCAGTACTTC,CASSESRDHYEQYF
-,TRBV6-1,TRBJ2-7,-,TGTGCCAGCAGTGCCTCCCTCAGGGAGACCTACGAGCAGTACTTC,CASSASLRETYEQYF
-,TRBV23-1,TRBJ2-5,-,TGCGCCAGCAGTCAAGGGGCAGGCATCCAAGAGACCCAGTACTTC,CASSQGAGIQETQYF
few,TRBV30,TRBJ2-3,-,TGTGCCTGGAGTGTAAAGGGGGCAGATACGCAGTATTTT,CAWSVKGADTQYF
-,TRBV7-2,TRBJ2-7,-,TGTGCCAGCAGCTCACAGGGCTCCTACGAGCAGTACTTC,CASSSQGSYEQYF
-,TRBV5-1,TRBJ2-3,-,TGCGCCAGCAGCGCCCAGGGGCAAGATACGCAGTATTTT,CASSAQGQDTQYF
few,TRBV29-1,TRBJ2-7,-,TGCAGCGTTGGTCTTAGCTCCTACGAGCAGTACTTC,CSVGLSSYEQYF
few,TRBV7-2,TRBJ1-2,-,TGTGCCAGCAGCTCCAACCTGGGAGATGGCTACACCTTC,CASSSNLGDGYTF
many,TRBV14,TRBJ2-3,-,TGTGCCAGCAGTTTCGTGGGACTCTCCACAGATACGCAGTATTTT,CASSFVGLSTDTQYF
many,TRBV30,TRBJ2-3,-,TGTGCCTGGAGTGGCAAGCGGGCCACAGATACGCAGTATTTT,CAWSGKRATDTQYF
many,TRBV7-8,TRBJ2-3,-,TGTGCCAGCAGCTCCCGGGGCGCAGATACGCAGTATTTT,CASSSRGADTQYF
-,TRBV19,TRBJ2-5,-,TGTGCCAGTAGTATAGACCTGGGACGGCTCCAAGAGACCCAGTACTTC,CASSIDLGRLQETQYF
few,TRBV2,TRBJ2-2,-,TGTGCCAGCAGTGGATACACCGGGGAGCTGTTTTTT,CASSGYTGELFF
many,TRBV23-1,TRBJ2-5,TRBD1,TGCGCCAGCGAGACAGGGGGACTGGAAGAGACCCAGTACTTC,CASETGGLEETQYF
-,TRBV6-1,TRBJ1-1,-,TGTGCCAGCAGTCCAATGAGGGGGGGTTACACTGAAGCTTTCTTT,CASSPMRGGYTEAFF
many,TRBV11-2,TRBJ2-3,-,TGTGCCAGCAGACCAAATCGGGGGAGCACAGATACGCAGTATTTT,CASRPNRGSTDTQYF
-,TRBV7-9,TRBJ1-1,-,TGTGCCAGCAGCTTAATAGGATCCACCCGGGCTTTCTTT,CASSLIGSTRAFF
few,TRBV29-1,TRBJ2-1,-,TGCAGCGTTGATCAGGCGGAATCCTACAATGAGCAGTTCTTC,CSVDQAESYNEQFF
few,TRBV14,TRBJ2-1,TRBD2,TGTGCCAGCAGCCTTCGACAAGGACTAGAGGGCGAGCAGTTCTTC,CASSLRQGLEGEQFF
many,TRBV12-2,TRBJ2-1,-,TGTGCAAGTCGGCCAATAAGGGGATCCACGTTCTTC,CASRPIRGSTFF
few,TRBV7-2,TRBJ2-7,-,TGTGCCAGCAGTCATGGAAGCTACGAGCAGTACTTC,CASSHGSYEQYF
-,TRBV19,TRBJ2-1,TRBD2,TGTGCCAGTAGTACCTCGTTGGCGCCGGGAGGGCGAAGTGAGCAGTTCTTC,CASSTSLAPGGRSEQFF
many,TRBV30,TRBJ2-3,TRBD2,TGTGCCTGGGGAACTAGCGGGAACACAGATACGCAGTATTTT,CAWGTSGNTDTQYF
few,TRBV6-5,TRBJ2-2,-,TGTGCCAGCAGTTACTCTTGGGGGGACGGCACCGGGGAGCTGTTTTTT,CASSYSWGDGTGELFF
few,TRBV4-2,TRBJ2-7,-,TGTGCCAGCAGCCAAGAGGGCCTAGCCGAAAGCTCCTACGAGCAGTACTTC,CASSQEGLAESSYEQYF
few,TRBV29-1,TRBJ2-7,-,TGCAGCGGAGTTGGGGAAGTGGGCGAGCAGTACTTC,CSGVGEVGEQYF
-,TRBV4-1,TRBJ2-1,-,TGCGCCAGCAGTCTTCCCCTGGGGAATGAGCAGTTCTTC,CASSLPLGNEQFF